This T cell receptor beta chain was identified during a study of regulatory T cells in long-lasting Graves disease (dated by TCRdb to the early 2020s). About the study as a whole: Antithyroid drugs had been taken for less than 3 months by newly diagnosed Graves' disease patients. Peripheral blood TCR sequencing and RNA sequencing compared persistent Graves' disease patients with newly diagnosed Graves' disease patients. The study took place in China and was registered as a clinical trial. TCR sequencing covered some 13 persistent and 20 or so newly diagnosed Graves' disease patients, approximately 33 samples in total.

Library generation was performed with multiplex PCR. TCRdb shows the sequencer as Illumina HiSeq 4000. iRepertoire HTBI primers and Arm-PCR amplification of CDR3 regions were used to construct TCR beta libraries. Gel purification was performed on PCR products prior to sequencing. Turning to the authors' computational methods: Across samples, 60 to 70 TRBV and 15 or so TRBJ segments were identified and used for gene usage analysis of CDR3 amino acid clonotypes. COPE and FqMerger were used to merge the filtered high-quality paired reads into contigs. Contigs were aligned with BLAST to IMGT TRBV, TRBD and TRBJ reference genes, and CDR3 was defined per IMGT. Highly expanded clones were defined as clonotypes with a frequency above 0.1%. Shannon entropy served as the measure of repertoire diversity, while the Gini coefficient captured V-J evenness. A clonotype found in more than one individual was treated as public. The public sequencing data were trimmed at Q25 with fastp and processed into clonotypes with MiXCR by TCRdb, which kept only in-frame beta chains. Rows merge per CDR3 protein into single entries with the most common DNA and genes. The V and J calls were determined by TCRdb, not by the authors. The sample has about 420,000 distinct CDR3 sequences on record, less than 20% of them singletons. Together, the top ten hold less than 30% of the sample.

On the study overall, not on this receptor specifically: Lower TCR Shannon entropy and fewer highly expanded clones were observed in persistent Graves' disease patients than in newly diagnosed patients, which suggested clonal expansion. Because the primary lesion, thyroid tissue, could not be accessed, the study looked at peripheral blood alone. The authors acknowledged the small sample size as a limitation that may reduce accuracy. More public clonotypes were shared among persistent patients (under 3,000) than among newly diagnosed patients (966). TRBV28, TRBJ1-2 and TRBJ2-5 were preferentially used in persistent disease, while TRBV20-1 and TRBJ2-1 were favored in newly diagnosed disease. Sequencing and analysis were restricted to the TCR beta chain.

From a lookup of the germline V gene, CDR1 and CDR2 are SNHLY and FYNNEI. Spanning cysteine to phenylalanine, the CDR3 consists of 18 amino acids. Left in the record is the CDR3 DNA by itself, 54 bases read in frame from the first base. The V end gives up 6 bases and the J end 7 bases, leaving 17 bases in the junction not matched to a gene. Comments on this clonotype: Its antigen is currently not known. No clone much larger than this one lies a single base away; base qualities are absent.

Explained via the paper, the time point label denotes: newly diagnosed GD, antithyroid drugs for less than 3 months. For both TCR sequencing and RNA sequencing, RNA was extracted from PBMCs in TRIzol. Graves' disease was diagnosed according to American Thyroid Association guidelines. Patients for the study were recruited at an endocrinology department in Xi'an, China. Each patient gave roughly 10 milliliters of peripheral blood, collected in an EDTA anticoagulant tube. PBMCs were isolated by Ficoll Paque Plus density gradient separation without further T cell sorting. An Agilent 2100 Bioanalyzer and agarose gel were used to assess RNA quality, and a NanoDrop 2000 was used to measure RNA concentration. The data were also submitted as part of a second study, on T cells in Graves' hyperthyroidism and ophthalmopathy. The second study, in turn, reports: Stable Graves' hyperthyroidism was defined as the absence of progression to ophthalmopathy over 18 months of follow-up. The hyperthyroidism patients were between 18 and 65 years old and newly diagnosed, with a disease duration of less than 2 months. Exclusion was applied to patients with uncontrolled infections, other autoimmune diseases, pregnancy or lactation. Diagnoses were established on the basis of clinical symptoms, serum thyroxine and TRAb, thyroid ultrasound, and orbital computed tomography. The first round of RT-PCR for the TCR CDR3 was performed with the HTBI primer set and the Qiagen OneStep RT-PCR kit. Most expanded thyroid clonotypes (frequency above 0.001) were also found in blood, which suggests that blood repertoires may mirror thyroid immune responses. Ophthalmopathy was separated from stable hyperthyroidism by a 13 V-J signature model, with over 85% sensitivity and 81% to 82% specificity obtained in cross-validation and 80%/75% obtained in testing. During validation, the model predicted progression to ophthalmopathy a median of around 6 months ahead of onset, with 70.59% sensitivity and about 75% specificity. A discovery cohort of about a hundred patients, approximately 45 with Graves' ophthalmopathy and 55 to 60 with stable Graves' hyperthyroidism, was used to find distinguishing TCR V-J signatures. Whether ophthalmopathy could be predicted prospectively was tested in an independent validation cohort made up of roughly 19 hyperthyroidism patients plus 17 patients who later progressed to ophthalmopathy. The approximately 98 discovery patients were randomly divided into training and test sets at a 7:3 ratio. The study also compared thyroid tissue and blood T-cell repertoires from a handful of Graves' hyperthyroidism patients. Once sampling was done, hyperthyroidism patients were given methimazole at a starting dose of 30 mg daily, whereas ophthalmopathy patients were given high-dose intravenous methylprednisolone. Libraries were constructed in a second round of multiplex PCR, after which size selection and purification were performed. The libraries were sequenced on an Illumina HiSeq2000 using paired-end 100 bp reads. Raw data were processed with SOAPnuke, discarding reads with adapters, uncalled bases, mean Phred below 15, or no exact constant-primer or identifier match. High-quality paired reads were merged using COPE v1.2.5, and each unique nucleotide sequence was defined as a clonotype. Clonotypes were aligned to IMGT TRBV, TRBD and TRBJ reference segments using MiTCR v1.1. The analysis included only V-J combinations with a frequency above 0.0001, which together covered around 99% of the repertoires. A TCS score was defined as the ratio between F50 (clonal expansion) and ExV (chaos), using BLOSUM62-based TCRdist between CDR3 peptides within each V-J. Welch's t-statistics and random forest reduced around 550 V-J features to 10 to 15, which were used in a naive Bayes classifier (R e1071). No statistical method was used to fix the sample size in advance, and group allocation was not hidden from the investigators. According to the paper, TCR Vbeta CDR3 sequencing was carried out on 135 peripheral blood samples, which came from about 45 ophthalmopathy, under 80 hyperthyroidism and approximately 17 progressor patients.

The TCR sequence derives from a woman between 18 and 30 years old with Graves disease. Donor details come from another sample of the same person, matched by shared clones. This material consisted of peripheral blood mononuclear cells (PBMCs), taken at new diagnosis, from a patient treated with antithyroid drugs. In this chain, TRBV2 is recombined with TRBJ2-1; 11 middle bases align to TRBD2. The DNA is TGTGCCAGCAGCCCCTGGGGGCCCTTAGCGGGAGGGCCAAATGAGCAGTTCTTC. This translates into CASSPWGPLAGGPNEQFF.